This TCR beta chain was profiled in a study of CD8+CD57+ T cells in acquired aplastic anemia. The overall study: DNA recovered from sorted CD4+ and CD8+ cells had a mean of approximately 3.2 ug.

This clonotype was detected a few times. Germline values: CDR1 ENHRY, CDR2 SYGVKD. The CDR3 has 21 residues. V gave up 3 bases and J gave up 2 bases, with 26 bases separating them. Genomic DNA, serving as template, underwent TCR beta VDJ and CDR3 profiling. One entry per CDR3 protein, called by TCRdb with MiXCR from the reads. Of 450,000 to 550,000 distinct CDR3 sequences listed, around 30% are singletons. Whoever was chosen for sequencing had shown CD8+CD57+ cell expansion by flow cytometry. Blood came from patients not yet given any therapy. The receptor comes from a human donor with aplastic anemia. The chain has TRBV10-3 and TRBJ1-6, with D uncertain. Sample: sorted CD4+, CD8+, or CD8+CD57+ T cells (not recorded which) from PBMCs. The CDR3 reads CAISETPAGSVSSAYNSPLHF. The CDR3 DNA reads as TGTGCCATCAGTGAAACTCCTGCGGGGTCAGTTTCTAGCGCCTATAATTCACCCCTCCACTTT.